This T cell receptor beta chain was observed in a study of T cell responses to AZD1222 COVID-19 vaccine. Study-wide results and limits: As reported, nearly half of all spike-specific TCRs target variant regions that are unmutated.

This CDR3 comprises 17 residues. V lost 1 base, J lost 2 bases, and 14 bases lay in between. Germline loops: CDR1 SEHNR, CDR2 FQNEAQ (reference sequence). As concerns this clone: The antigen is undetermined.

The data were produced by immunoSEQ multiplex PCR, yet TCRdb's version contains in-frame clones alone and is incomplete. Of about 150,000 clones listed, roughly 93% are singletons. This sample comprised peripheral blood, obtained on day 0 of AZD1222 vaccination. The TCR was taken from an adult in good health. The V gene is TRBV7-9, the J gene TRBJ1-4, with a weak D call TRBD1 (6 bases). CDR3: CASSLGRWGATNEKLFF. The CDR3, as DNA: TGTGCCAGCAGCTTAGGTCGTTGGGGGGCGACTAATGAAAAACTGTTTTTT.